The 21 T cell receptor beta chains in this list originate from one sample, sequenced in a study of cytomegalovirus exposure and HLA in healthy donors. This PCR relied on a set of 60 Vbeta primers and 13 Jbeta primers. Assay: immunoSEQ multiplex PCR; the TCRdb copy retains only in-frame clones and omits some. This table holds fewer than 150,000 clones, over 75% found once. Sequencing was done on a sample of PBMCs. Every receptor here comes from a female donor in good health and CMV-seronegative.

This chain joins TRBV2 and TRBJ2-7, with 11 bases aligning to TRBD2. Per germline, CDR1 SNHLY and CDR2 FYNNEI. CDR3 size: 14 residues. With 6 bases clipped from V and 6 bases from J, the junction kept 7 bases outside the gene matches. CDR3: CASRELAGVFEQYF. The DNA of the CDR3 is TGTGCCAGCAGGGAACTAGCGGGAGTTTTCGAGCAGTACTTC.

V gene TRBV27 combines with J gene TRBJ2-5; D possibly corresponds to TRBD1 (5 bases). Germline V lookup: CDR1 MNHEY, CDR2 SMNVEV (reference sequence). This CDR3 has 15 residues. Trimming removed 7 bases from V and 5 bases from J, with 20 bases in between. The chain's CDR3 is CASNYLQGHQETQYF. The CDR3, as DNA: TGTGCCAGCAATTACCTCCAGGGTCATCAGGAGACCCAGTACTTC.

This sequence joins TRBV6-6 and TRBJ2-7, with 10 bases fitting TRBD1. J gave up 3 bases and V 5 bases, and 7 bases lay outside the gene matches. The V gene's germline CDR1 is MNHNY and CDR2 SVGAGI (reference sequence). This CDR3 is built from 15 residues. The CDR3 loop is CASSPGTGAVYEQYF. In nucleotides, the CDR3 is TGTGCCAGCAGTCCAGGGACAGGGGCGGTCTACGAGCAGTACTTC.

J is TRBJ2-2 and V is TRBV28; 12 bases map to TRBD2. The J segment lost 5 bases and the V segment lost 4 bases, leaving 8 bases of the junction unmatched. In germline, CDR1 is MDHEN, CDR2 SYDVKM. CDR3 length: 17 amino acids. The CDR3 nucleotides are TGTGCCAGCAGTTCCTACAGACTAGCGGGAGAAACCGGGGAGCTGTTTTTT. Amino acids: CASSSYRLAGETGELFF. The whole variable domain, remainder taken from reference TRBV28 and TRBJ2-2, is DVKVTQSSRYLVKRTGEKVFLECVQDMDHENMFWYRQDPGLGLRLIYFSYDVKMKEKGDIPEGYSVSREKKERFSLILESASTNQTSMYLCASSSYRLAGETGELFFGEGSRLTVL.

The V gene is TRBV28, the J gene TRBJ1-5; D is ambiguous. The CDR3 sequence is 14 residues long. V shed 7 bases and J shed 1 base, with 11 bases lying between them. Looked up from germline, CDR1 is MDHEN and CDR2 is SYDVKM. CDR3 in amino acids: CASNNRRSNQPQHF. Written as DNA, the CDR3 is TGTGCCAGCAACAACCGAAGAAGCAATCAGCCCCAGCATTTT. Variable domain in full (rest from reference TRBV28 and TRBJ1-5): DVKVTQSSRYLVKRTGEKVFLECVQDMDHENMFWYRQDPGLGLRLIYFSYDVKMKEKGDIPEGYSVSREKKERFSLILESASTNQTSMYLCASNNRRSNQPQHFGDGTRLSIL.

With respect to this clone: In this CDR3 the conserved last residue, phenylalanine or tryptophan, is missing, so a read error is likely. No DNA is shown, since the ends of the CDR3 on it are uncertain; the CDR3 is the one TCRdb lists. The chain joins TRBV29-1 to TRBJ2-3; TRBD2 is the table's D call, not checked against the DNA. Termini included, the CDR3 measures 13 amino acids. CDR1 and CDR2 from the germline V gene are SQVTM and ANQGSEA. CDR3 amino acids: CSVERGGTSGLTM.

V is TRBV6-1 and J is TRBJ1-2; D perhaps matches TRBD1 (5 bases). The V gene lost 2 bases and the J gene lost 4 bases, with 8 bases spanning the gap. The CDR3 is 13 residues long. Germline V gene data show CDR1 as MNHNS and CDR2 as SASEGT. CDR3 protein: CASSETGVYGYTF. As DNA, the CDR3 is TGTGCCAGCAGTGAAACGGGGGTCTATGGCTACACCTTC.

The rearrangement joins TRBV7-9 to TRBJ2-7; D uncertain. The CDR3 consists of 11 residues. Germline CDR1 and CDR2: SEHNR and FQNEAQ (reference sequence). The germline V and J ends were trimmed by 4 bases and 3 bases, with 4 bases remaining between them. This chain's CDR3 is CASSSYYEQYF. The CDR3 bases are TGTGCCAGCAGCTCCTACTACGAGCAGTACTTC.

The J gene is TRBJ2-2, the V gene TRBV11-2; tentatively, D is TRBD2 (6 bases). In germline, CDR1 is SGHAT, CDR2 FQNNGV. The CDR3 extends over 16 amino acids. Trimming took 5 bases from V and 2 from J, leaving 15 bases between them. The CDR3: CASSPMGGTNTGELFF. DNA of the CDR3: TGTGCCAGCAGCCCAATGGGCGGGACCAACACCGGGGAGCTGTTTTTT.

This sequence joins TRBV6-6 and TRBJ2-1; the match to TRBD1 covers 8 bases. V lost 5 bases, J lost 8 bases, and 14 bases stayed unmatched. The germline V gene has CDR1 MNHNY and CDR2 SVGAGI (reference sequence). The CDR3 has 16 amino acids. The CDR3 nucleotides are TGTGCCAGCAGTCGTCGACAGGGGAGTATAGGGGATGAGCAGTTCTTC. This gives the protein CASSRRQGSIGDEQFF.

The chain carries TRBV5-4 and TRBJ2-1, with 7 bases that match TRBD2. Per germline, CDR1 SGHNT and CDR2 YYREEE (reference sequence). V lost 2 bases to trimming and J lost 0 bases; unmatched junction nucleotides: 5. CDR3 size: 16 residues. This CDR3 reads CASSFGGITSYNEQFF. In DNA form, the CDR3 reads TGTGCCAGCAGCTTCGGGGGGATCACCTCCTACAATGAGCAGTTCTTC.

The rearrangement joins TRBV6-1 to TRBJ1-2, with D possibly being TRBD1 (5 bases). V was cut by 1 base and J by 3 bases, with 9 bases left in between. Germline loops: CDR1 MNHNS, CDR2 SASEGT. The CDR3 has 14 amino acids. The CDR3 bases are TGTGCCAGCAGTGAAGGGGTCAGGGACTATGGCTACACCTTC. Amino acid sequence: CASSEGVRDYGYTF.

This clone was counted between two and nine times. V is TRBV7-3 and J is TRBJ1-2; possible D gene TRBD1, 6 bases. The length of the CDR3 is 16 residues. With 0 bases removed from V and 6 bases from J, the gap between germline ends came to 17 bases. Germline V gene data show CDR1 as SGHTA and CDR2 as FQGTGA. CDR3 DNA: TGTGCCAGCAGCTTAACCCCCCGGGTAGGGGGAGATGGCTACACCTTC. Its protein is CASSLTPRVGGDGYTF.

CDR3 amino acids: CAWSAPGNQPQHF. The CDR3 DNA follows: TGTGCCTGGAGTGCTCCGGGCAATCAGCCCCAGCATTTT. This chain links TRBV30 with TRBJ1-5; D remains ambiguous. V lost 1 base, J lost 2 bases, and 6 bases lay in between. Per germline, CDR1 GTSNPN and CDR2 SVGIG (reference sequence). This CDR3 has 13 amino acids.

The chain joins TRBV19 to TRBJ2-7; tentative D call: TRBD2 (6 bases). The CDR3 is made up of 13 amino acids. The germline gives CDR1 LNHDA, CDR2 SQIVND (reference sequence). V was clipped by 3 bases and J by 3 bases, with 9 bases between them. CDR3 protein: CASSIGGDYEQYF. Here the CDR3 DNA reads TGTGCCAGTAGTATCGGGGGAGACTACGAGCAGTACTTC.

The V call is TRBV5-1, the J call TRBJ2-2; a weak D match, TRBD2 (6 bases). Looked up from germline, CDR1 is SGHRS and CDR2 is YFSETQ. This CDR3 is 16 amino acids long. V was trimmed by 1 base and J by 3 bases, leaving 13 bases between them. CDR3 amino acids: CASSLIRESDTGELFF. The CDR3 DNA reads as TGCGCCAGCAGCTTGATACGGGAGAGTGACACCGGGGAGCTGTTTTTT.

J is TRBJ2-7 and V is TRBV28; tentatively, D is TRBD2 (5 bases). Trimming pared 5 bases from V and 2 bases from J, leaving 16 bases between. Germline lookup yields CDR1 MDHEN and CDR2 SYDVKM. The CDR3 covers 15 residues. CDR3 in amino acids: CASSPFAGVAYEQYF. CDR3 in DNA: TGTGCCAGCAGTCCTTTCGCGGGTGTAGCCTACGAGCAGTACTTC.

The rearrangement links TRBV5-6 to TRBJ2-7; D is perhaps TRBD2 (6 bases). Trimming removed 0 bases from V and 3 bases from J, with 10 bases in between. This CDR3 is built from 14 residues. The germline gives CDR1 SGHDT, CDR2 YYEEEE. CDR3 loop: CASSLGGDFYEQYF. The CDR3 bases are TGTGCCAGCAGCTTGGGTGGGGACTTCTACGAGCAGTACTTC.

The gene calls are TRBV30 and TRBJ2-2; TRBD2 is a possible D gene (6 bases). Germline V lookup: CDR1 GTSNPN, CDR2 SVGIG (reference sequence). The germline V and J ends were trimmed by 0 bases and 3 bases, with 14 bases remaining between them. The CDR3 runs to 16 residues. The CDR3 bases are TGTGCCTGGAGTGTACGGGAGACTAGGGACACCGGGGAGCTGTTTTTT. Its protein product is CAWSVRETRDTGELFF.

V is TRBV4-2 and J is TRBJ2-1; 7 bases match TRBD2. After removal of 4 bases from V and 7 bases from J, the junction contained 10 bases not matched to a gene. The CDR3 loop spans 15 amino acids. CDR1 is LGHNA, CDR2 YNFKEQ, per germline. CDR3 sequence: CASSPQLTSKNEQFF. The CDR3, as DNA: TGTGCCAGCAGCCCTCAATTGACTAGCAAAAATGAGCAGTTCTTC.

This chain uses TRBV11-2 with TRBJ1-4, with TRBD1 as a possible D gene (6 bases). Germline V CDR1 and CDR2: SGHAT, FQNNGV. V was trimmed by 3 bases and J by 0 bases, leaving 11 bases between them. The length of the CDR3 is 16 residues. This CDR3 is CASSFGQRATNEKLFF. The CDR3 DNA sequence: TGTGCCAGCAGCTTTGGACAGAGGGCAACTAATGAAAAACTGTTTTTT.